What follows describes a single T cell receptor (beta chain). Sequence at one end of the junction differs from germline and may be a read error. This sample stems from a study of T cells in Graves' hyperthyroidism and ophthalmopathy. Researchers amplified the TCR beta CDR3 regions from RNA transcripts. Using the HTBI primer set, a first-round RT-PCR was run on the TCR CDR3. TCRdb re-called the multiplex PCR reads with MiXCR, one entry per CDR3 protein. The sample has over 300,000 distinct CDR3 sequences; more than 11% are singletons. The sample consisted of blood. This receptor was obtained from an older woman with Graves' hyperthyroidism.

Written as DNA, the CDR3 is TGTGCCAGCAGCCTTAGCCCTAGCGGGAGCTCCTACAGTGAGCAGTTCTTC. The encoded protein is CASSLSPSGSSYSEQFF. The genes are TRBV7-6 and TRBJ2-1, with 10 bases identical to TRBD2. This CDR3 spans 17 amino acids. Germline CDR1 and CDR2: SGHVS and FNYEAQ. The entire variable domain, with the rest obtained from reference TRBV7-6 and TRBJ2-1, is as follows: GAGVSQSPRYKVTKRGQDVALRCDPISGHVSLYWYRQALGQGPEFLTYFNYEAQQDKSGLPNDRFSAERPEGSISTLTIQRTEQRDSAMYRCASSLSPSGSSYSEQFFGPGTRLTVL.